A selection of T cell receptor beta chains follows, all from one sample in a study of Graves' ophthalmopathy and Graves' hyperthyroidism. One entry per CDR3 protein results from TCRdb running MiXCR on the multiplex PCR reads. The sample carries around 520,000 distinct CDR3 sequences, 35% to 40% recorded once. The sample was peripheral blood or thyroid tissue (not recorded which). The origin of the receptors is an adult man with Graves' hyperthyroidism. The CDR3 runs from the conserved cysteine through the conserved F or W. A D gene is named only where the DNA matches it firmly. Clone size appears in some rows only: once, few, many, or a class for an expanded clone.

>TRBV7-9|.|many|TRBJ2-5
TGTGCCAGCAGCTTAAGTGGGGTTCCCGCGGACCAGTACTTC
CASSLSGVPADQYF
>TRBV6-1|TRBD1|.|TRBJ1-6
TGTGCCAGCAGTTTCTCCCCCGGACAGGATTCACCCCTCCACTTT
CASSFSPGQDSPLHF
>TRBV5-8|TRBD1|few|TRBJ1-4
TGTGCCAGCAGCTCGACAGGGGATAATGAAAAACTGTTTTTT
CASSSTGDNEKLFF
>TRBV10-3|.|.|TRBJ2-7
TGTGCCATCGCGACGGATTCCTACGAGCAGTACTTC
CAIATDSYEQYF
>TRBV29-1|.|once|TRBJ2-2
TGCAGCGTTGCGGGGGCCACCGGGGAGCTGTTTTTT
CSVAGATGELFF
>TRBV6-4|.|many|TRBJ1-5
TGTGCCAGCACCCTGCCCAGGGGACCTAATCAGCCCCAGCATTTT
CASTLPRGPNQPQHF
>TRBV11-2|TRBD1|.|TRBJ2-2
TGTGCCAGCAGCTTCCGGGACAGGGGTCCCACCGGGGAGCTGTTTTTT
CASSFRDRGPTGELFF
>TRBV20-1|.|few|TRBJ2-2
TGCAGTGCTAGAGCCCGACCGCAGAACACCGGGGAGCTGTTTTTT
CSARARPQNTGELFF
>TRBV9|TRBD2|many|TRBJ2-7
TGTGCCAGCAGCGTATCGGCAACTAGCGGATCCTACGAGCAGTACTTC
CASSVSATSGSYEQYF
>TRBV12-3/TRBV12-4|.|many|TRBJ1-6
TGTGCCAGCAGTTACATGGGCCTTATGTCACCCCTCCACTTT
CASSYMGLMSPLHF
>TRBV25-1|.|many|TRBJ1-2
TGTGCCAGCAGTGATTCCCGGAAAAACCTCTATGGCTACACCTTC
CASSDSRKNLYGYTF
>TRBV9|TRBD2|.|TRBJ2-5
TGTGCCAGCAGCCCCGGACTAGTGGGAGGTGGGGAGACCCAGTACTTC
CASSPGLVGGGETQYF
>TRBV9|.|.|TRBJ1-5
TGTGCCAGCAGCGTCTCAGGGGACAATCAGCCCCAGCATTTT
CASSVSGDNQPQHF
>TRBV12-3/TRBV12-4|.|.|TRBJ2-7
TGTGCTAGTGGTTTGGTACGTGGGTGGACGGGCCCCTACGGGCAGTACTTC
CASGLVRGWTGPYGQYF
>TRBV19|.|.|TRBJ1-2
TGTGCCAGTAGTACTACCGGGGGGGCCTATGGCTACACCTTC
CASSTTGGAYGYTF
>TRBV7-8|TRBD2|.|TRBJ2-3
TGTGCCAGCAGCGTCTGGGAGTCTAGCGGGAACACAGATACGCAGTATTTT
CASSVWESSGNTDTQYF
>TRBV7-8|TRBD2|few|TRBJ2-5
TGTGCCAGCAGCTTAGTGGCGGGAGACCAAGAGACCCAGTACTTC
CASSLVAGDQETQYF
>TRBV25-1|.|.|TRBJ1-4
TGTGCCAGCAGTGAACAGGGATATGAAAAACTGTTTTTT
CASSEQGYEKLFF
>TRBV7-9|.|.|TRBJ1-2
TGTGCCAGCAGCTTGAGGACAGCGGGACCTGCTGGCTACACCTTC
CASSLRTAGPAGYTF
>TRBV7-9|TRBD1|.|TRBJ2-7
TGTGCCGGTAACACAGGGGGCGTTGCCTACGAGCAGTACTTC
CAGNTGGVAYEQYF
>TRBV10-3|TRBD1|once|TRBJ2-7
TGTGCCATCAGTGCAATCAGGACAGGGGACCCCTACGAGCAGTACTTC
CAISAIRTGDPYEQYF
>TRBV25-1|.|many|TRBJ1-1
TGTGCCAGCAGTCACGAAACCGCGGACAGGAACACTGAAGCTTTCTTT
CASSHETADRNTEAFF
>TRBV7-3|.|.|TRBJ2-3
TGTGCCAGCAGTACGGGACTTATCACAGATACGCAGTATTTT
CASSTGLITDTQYF
>TRBV7-9|TRBD2|.|TRBJ2-7
TGTGCCAGCAGCTTAATCGGCGGGGAGGGGCAGTACTTC
CASSLIGGEGQYF
>TRBV10-3|TRBD1|.|TRBJ1-2
TGTGCCATCAGGGAGCCGGGACAGTACTACACCTTC
CAIREPGQYYTF
>TRBV9|.|.|TRBJ1-1
TGTGCCAGCAGCGTAGTTCGGGGTCGTATCACTGAAGCTTTCTTT
CASSVVRGRITEAFF
>TRBV24-1|TRBD2|.|TRBJ2-5
TGTGCCTTACCGGGACTAGCGGGAGGGGCGTTCTTC
CALPGLAGGAFF
>TRBV6-2/TRBV6-3|.|many|TRBJ1-1
TGTGCCAGCAGGCCCACCGGCACAGGGACCACTGAAGCTTTCTTT
CASRPTGTGTTEAFF
>TRBV7-6|.|.|TRBJ2-7
TGTGCCAGCAGCTTAGGGAGCAGGGACAACGAGCAGTACTTC
CASSLGSRDNEQYF
>TRBV19|.|many|TRBJ1-1
TGTGCCAGTAGAACCCTCGCAGCTACTACTGAAGCTTTCTTT
CASRTLAATTEAFF
>TRBV13|.|many|TRBJ2-5
TGTGCCAGCAGCTCTAAGGACGGGAAAGAGACCCAGTACTTC
CASSSKDGKETQYF
>TRBV5-8|TRBD2|many|TRBJ2-5
TGTGCCAGCTCCCCTCGACTAGCGGGAGGGTTAGAGACCCAGTACTTC
CASSPRLAGGLETQYF
>TRBV7-2|TRBD1|many|TRBJ1-2
TGTGCCAGCAGCTTAGAGGTCTGGGCAGGGGGTATCGATGGCTACACCTTC
CASSLEVWAGGIDGYTF
>TRBV5-1|.|.|TRBJ1-4
TGCGCCAGCAGCTTGGCCTCGGGGACAAATGAAAAACTGTTTTTT
CASSLASGTNEKLFF
>TRBV20-1|TRBD1|.|TRBJ2-7
TGCAGTGCTAGAAGGAGATGGGGGACAGGGGGGGCGGAGGAGCAGTACTTC
CSARRRWGTGGAEEQYF
>TRBV29-1|.|.|TRBJ1-3
TGCAGCCACCCCCGGGACGGATACTCTGGAAACACCATATATTTT
CSHPRDGYSGNTIYF
>TRBV4-1|.|few|TRBJ1-1
TGCGCCAGCAGCCAAGAAGGGGGTGGTTACACTGAAGCTTTCTTT
CASSQEGGGYTEAFF
>TRBV6-5|.|many|TRBJ1-1
TGTGCCAGCAGTTACGAGGGGCTTGGCACTGAAGCTTTCTTT
CASSYEGLGTEAFF
>TRBV19|TRBD1|many|TRBJ1-6
TGTGCCAGTAGTATTTTTGGGACAGGGGATTCACCCCTCCACTTT
CASSIFGTGDSPLHF
>TRBV7-8|TRBD1|.|TRBJ1-4
TGTGCCAGCAGCTTAATGAGGGGGCAGGGGGAAAAACTGTTTTTT
CASSLMRGQGEKLFF
>TRBV7-8|.|many|TRBJ2-7
TGTGCCAGCAGCTCGGACAGAGCCAACGAGCAGTACTTC
CASSSDRANEQYF
>TRBV7-4|.|.|TRBJ1-3
TGTGCCAGCAGCTTAGAGCCTGGAAACACCATATATTTT
CASSLEPGNTIYF
>TRBV30|.|.|TRBJ1-1
TGTGCCTGGAGTCATGGCAGGAGAGACACTGAAGCTTTCTTT
CAWSHGRRDTEAFF
>TRBV12-3/TRBV12-4|TRBD1|.|TRBJ2-7
TGTGCCAGCAGTTTAGGGGGGACAGGGGCCTACGAGCAGTACTTC
CASSLGGTGAYEQYF
>TRBV6-2/TRBV6-3|.|few|TRBJ1-5
TGTGCCAGCAGTCCCGCCAGGGACTCCAATCAGCCCCAGCATTTT
CASSPARDSNQPQHF
>TRBV29-1|TRBD1|many|TRBJ1-1
TGCAGCGTTGGGACAGGGAGTAACACTGAAGCTTTCTTT
CSVGTGSNTEAFF
>TRBV6-5|TRBD1|.|TRBJ1-2
TGTGCCAGCAGTTTCCAGACAGGGACTAACTATGGCTACACCTTC
CASSFQTGTNYGYTF
>TRBV2|TRBD1|.|TRBJ1-4
TGTGCCAGCACCCTAGGGGGGACAGGGGGTGAAAAACTGTTTTTT
CASTLGGTGGEKLFF
>TRBV24-1|TRBD1|.|TRBJ1-5
TGTGCCACCAGTGACGGGGACAGCAAAAAAGAGACCCAGCATTTT
CATSDGDSKKETQHF
>TRBV5-1|TRBD1|many|TRBJ2-7
TGTGCCAGCAGCTGGGGACAGTCCTACGAGCAGTACTTC
CASSWGQSYEQYF
>TRBV20-1|.|many|TRBJ2-7
TGCAGTGCTAAAAGGGACGAGGGAAGTTTATCCTACGAGCAGTACTTC
CSAKRDEGSLSYEQYF
>TRBV10-3|.|many|TRBJ2-2
TGTGCCATCAGTGTCCCCGAGGAGAACACCGGGGAGCTGTTTTTT
CAISVPEENTGELFF
>TRBV12-3/TRBV12-4|.|many|TRBJ1-2
TGTGCCAGCGGGGGATCCTACGGCTACACCTTC
CASGGSYGYTF
>TRBV11-3|.|.|TRBJ2-7
TGTGCCAGCAAGCCGCCCAGGGGCGAGCAGTACTTC
CASKPPRGEQYF